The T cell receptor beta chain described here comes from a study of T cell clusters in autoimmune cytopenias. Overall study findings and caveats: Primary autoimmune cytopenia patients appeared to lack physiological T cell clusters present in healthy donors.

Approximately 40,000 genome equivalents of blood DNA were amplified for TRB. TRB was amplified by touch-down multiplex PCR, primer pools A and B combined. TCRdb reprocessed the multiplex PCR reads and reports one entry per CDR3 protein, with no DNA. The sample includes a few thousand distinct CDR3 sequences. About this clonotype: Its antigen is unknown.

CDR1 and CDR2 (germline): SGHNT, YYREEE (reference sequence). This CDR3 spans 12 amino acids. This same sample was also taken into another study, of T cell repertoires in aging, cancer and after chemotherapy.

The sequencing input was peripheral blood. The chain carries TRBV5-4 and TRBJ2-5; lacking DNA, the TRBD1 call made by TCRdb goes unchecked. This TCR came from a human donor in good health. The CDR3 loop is CASSLGQKTQYF.